This is a list of T cell receptor beta chains from one sample in a study of T cells in Graves' hyperthyroidism and ophthalmopathy. Via MiXCR, TCRdb re-called the multiplex PCR reads, giving one row per CDR3 protein. The table lists 200,000 or so distinct CDR3 sequences, roughly a sixth of them singletons, with roughly 50% in the top ten. The sample taken for sequencing was blood. The receptors originated from a woman aged 45 to 65 with Graves' hyperthyroidism. Both conserved end residues are part of each CDR3. Fields, in order: J gene, clone size, V gene, CDR3 length, D gene, CDR3 protein, CDR3 DNA. The D gene is left open where the match is weak. Clone size is not always given. Where it is, it says once, few, many or a class for expanded clones.

TRBJ2-1,few,TRBV2,13,.,CARGQSFRNEQFF,TGTGCCAGGGGACAATCTTTCCGCAATGAGCAGTTCTTC
TRBJ2-7,many,TRBV12-5,10,.,CASGEVAQYF,TGTGCTAGTGGGGAGGTTGCGCAGTACTTC
TRBJ2-7,many,TRBV7-2,15,.,CASSLVGGGPGEQYF,TGTGCCAGCAGCTTAGTAGGGGGAGGGCCGGGCGAGCAGTACTTC
TRBJ1-4,few,TRBV19,15,TRBD1,CASTPLDRSAEKLFF,TGTGCCAGTACCCCTCTGGACAGGAGCGCTGAAAAACTGTTTTTT
TRBJ2-7,.,TRBV16,14,.,CASSPDSRAYEQYF,TGTGCCAGCAGCCCGGACAGTAGGGCCTACGAGCAGTACTTC
TRBJ2-1,.,TRBV12-3/TRBV12-4,21,TRBD2,CASSPRTLLGLAGVRQETQFF,TGTGCCAGCAGTCCTCGGACCCTCCTGGGGTTAGCGGGAGTAAGGCAAGAGACCCAGTTCTTC
TRBJ1-2,many,TRBV28,15,.,CATSSEEGRTRGYTF,TGTGCCACCTCTTCCGAGGAGGGGAGGACCAGGGGCTACACCTTC
TRBJ2-1,.,TRBV12-3/TRBV12-4,12,.,CASCWGDNEQFF,TGTGCCAGCTGTTGGGGGGACAATGAGCAGTTCTTC
TRBJ2-2,many,TRBV20-1,13,.,CSARRVNTGELFF,TGCAGTGCGCGTAGGGTAAACACCGGGGAGCTGTTTTTT
TRBJ2-3,many,TRBV7-3,17,TRBD2,CASSLTRTSGNTDTQYF,TGTGCCAGCAGCTTAACGAGGACTAGCGGGAACACAGATACGCAGTATTTT
TRBJ1-3,many,TRBV30,13,.,CAWSVISGNTIYF,TGTGCCTGGAGTGTTATCTCTGGAAACACCATATATTTT
TRBJ2-7,.,TRBV5-1,16,TRBD2,CASSEGLAGDGYEQYF,TGCGCCAGCAGCGAGGGACTAGCGGGAGATGGCTACGAGCAGTACTTC
TRBJ1-5,many,TRBV24-1,15,.,CATSGPTGTNQPQHF,TGTGCCACCAGTGGTCCTACAGGGACTAATCAGCCCCAGCATTTT
TRBJ1-2,few,TRBV5-4,15,.,CASSLDQGRLYGYTF,TGTGCCAGCAGCTTGGACCAGGGGCGGTTGTATGGCTACACCTTC